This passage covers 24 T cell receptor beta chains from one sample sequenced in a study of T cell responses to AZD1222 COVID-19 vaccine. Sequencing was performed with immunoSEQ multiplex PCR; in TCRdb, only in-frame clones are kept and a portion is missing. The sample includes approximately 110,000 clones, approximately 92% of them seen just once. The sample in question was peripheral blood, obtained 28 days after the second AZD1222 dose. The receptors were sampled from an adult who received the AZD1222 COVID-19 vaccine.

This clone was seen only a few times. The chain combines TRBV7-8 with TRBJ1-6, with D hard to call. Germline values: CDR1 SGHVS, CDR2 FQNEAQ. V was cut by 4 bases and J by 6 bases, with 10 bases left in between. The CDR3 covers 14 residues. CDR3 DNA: TGTGCCAGCAGCTCTACAAGGCTTAATTCACCCCTCCACTTT. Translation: CASSSTRLNSPLHF.

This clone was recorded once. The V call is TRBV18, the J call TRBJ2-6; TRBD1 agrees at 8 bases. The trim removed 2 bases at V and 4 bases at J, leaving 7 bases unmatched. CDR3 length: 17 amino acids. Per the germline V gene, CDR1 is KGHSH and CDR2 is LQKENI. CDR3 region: CASSPTAGGFGANVLTF. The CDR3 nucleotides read TGTGCCAGCTCACCAACGGCAGGGGGCTTCGGGGCCAACGTCCTGACTTTC.

CDR3 region: CASSQDPGGADTQYF. CDR3 nucleotides: TGCGCCAGCAGCCAAGATCCCGGGGGGGCCGATACGCAGTATTTT. The chain carries TRBV4-1 and TRBJ2-3, with 8 bases that match TRBD2. CDR1 and CDR2 from the germline V gene are MGHRA and YSYEKL. The CDR3 contains 15 residues. With V trimmed by 0 bases and J by 6 bases, 5 bases remained unmatched.

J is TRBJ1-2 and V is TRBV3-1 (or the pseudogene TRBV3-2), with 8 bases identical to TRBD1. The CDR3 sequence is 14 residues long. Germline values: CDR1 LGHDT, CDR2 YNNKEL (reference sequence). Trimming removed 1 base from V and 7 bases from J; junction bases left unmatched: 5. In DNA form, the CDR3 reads TGTGCCAGCAGCCAAGCGGACAGGGTTGGTGGCTACACCTTC. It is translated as CASSQADRVGGYTF.

CDR3 DNA: TGTGCCAGCAGCTCCAGGACAGGGGAAAGAACTAATGAAAAACTGTTTTTT. It yields the protein CASSSRTGERTNEKLFF. J is TRBJ1-4 and V is TRBV9; 9 bases map to TRBD1. Trimming removed 4 bases from V and 1 base from J; junction bases left unmatched: 8. The V gene's germline CDR1 is SGDLS and CDR2 YYNGEE. The CDR3 spans 17 residues.

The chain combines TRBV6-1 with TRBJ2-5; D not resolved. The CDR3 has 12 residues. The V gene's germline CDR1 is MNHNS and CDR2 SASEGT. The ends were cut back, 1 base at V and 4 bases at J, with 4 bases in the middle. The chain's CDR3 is CASSEVRETQYF. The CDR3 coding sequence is TGTGCCAGCAGTGAAGTCAGAGAGACCCAGTACTTC.

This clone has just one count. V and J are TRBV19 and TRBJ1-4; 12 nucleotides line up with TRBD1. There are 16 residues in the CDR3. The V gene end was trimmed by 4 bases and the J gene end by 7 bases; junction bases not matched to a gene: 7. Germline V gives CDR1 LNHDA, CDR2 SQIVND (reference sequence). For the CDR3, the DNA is TGTGCCAGTAGTAAGACGGGACAGGGGGCAACTGAAAAACTGTTTTTT. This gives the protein CASSKTGQGATEKLFF.

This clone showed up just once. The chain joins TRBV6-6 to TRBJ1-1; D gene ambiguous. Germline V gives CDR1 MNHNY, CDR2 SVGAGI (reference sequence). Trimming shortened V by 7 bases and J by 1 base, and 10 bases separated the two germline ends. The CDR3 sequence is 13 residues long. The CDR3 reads CASIRVTNTEAFF. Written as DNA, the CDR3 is TGTGCCAGCATACGGGTAACGAACACTGAAGCTTTCTTT.

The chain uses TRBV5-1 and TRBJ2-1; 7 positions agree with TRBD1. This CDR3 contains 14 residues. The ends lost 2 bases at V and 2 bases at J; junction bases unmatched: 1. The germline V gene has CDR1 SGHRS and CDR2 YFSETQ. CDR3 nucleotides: TGCGCCAGCAGCTTAGACAGGGCCTACAATGAGCAGTTCTTC. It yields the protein CASSLDRAYNEQFF.

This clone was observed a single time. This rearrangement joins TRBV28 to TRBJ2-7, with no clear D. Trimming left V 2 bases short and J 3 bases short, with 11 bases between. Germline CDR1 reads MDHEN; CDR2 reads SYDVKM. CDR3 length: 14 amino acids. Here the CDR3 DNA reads TGTGCCAGCAGTTTAAGGCGGATAAGCTACGAGCAGTACTTC. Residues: CASSLRRISYEQYF.

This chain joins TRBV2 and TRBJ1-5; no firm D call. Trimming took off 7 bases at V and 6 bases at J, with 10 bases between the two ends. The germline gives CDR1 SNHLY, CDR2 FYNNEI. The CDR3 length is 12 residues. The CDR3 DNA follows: TGTGCCAGCAAAAGGTTCGGTCAGCCCCAGCATTTT. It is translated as CASKRFGQPQHF.

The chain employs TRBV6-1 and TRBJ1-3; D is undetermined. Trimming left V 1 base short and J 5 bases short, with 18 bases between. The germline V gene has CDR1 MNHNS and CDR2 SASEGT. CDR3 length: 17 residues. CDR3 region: CASSEGPDSKPRNTIYF. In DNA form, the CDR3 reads TGTGCCAGCAGTGAAGGTCCAGACTCTAAACCGAGAAACACCATATATTTT.

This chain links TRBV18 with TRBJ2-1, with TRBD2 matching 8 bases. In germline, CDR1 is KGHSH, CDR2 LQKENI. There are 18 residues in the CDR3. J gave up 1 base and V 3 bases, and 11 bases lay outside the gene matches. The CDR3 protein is CASSPQGSAGGSYNEQFF. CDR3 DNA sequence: TGTGCCAGCTCACCCCAAGGTTCTGCGGGAGGTTCCTACAATGAGCAGTTCTTC.

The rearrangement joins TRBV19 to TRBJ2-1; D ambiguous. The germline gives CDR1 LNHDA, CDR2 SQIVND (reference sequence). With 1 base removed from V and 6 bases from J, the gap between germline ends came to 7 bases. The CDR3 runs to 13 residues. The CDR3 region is CASSIGAGNEQFF. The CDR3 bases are TGTGCCAGTAGTATAGGGGCAGGCAATGAGCAGTTCTTC.

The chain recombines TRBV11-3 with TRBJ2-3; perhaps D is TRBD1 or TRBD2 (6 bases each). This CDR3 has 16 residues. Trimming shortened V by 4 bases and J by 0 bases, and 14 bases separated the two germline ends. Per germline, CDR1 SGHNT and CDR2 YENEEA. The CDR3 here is CASSSPGGGSTDTQYF. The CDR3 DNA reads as TGTGCCAGCAGCTCCCCCGGAGGGGGGAGCACAGATACGCAGTATTTT.

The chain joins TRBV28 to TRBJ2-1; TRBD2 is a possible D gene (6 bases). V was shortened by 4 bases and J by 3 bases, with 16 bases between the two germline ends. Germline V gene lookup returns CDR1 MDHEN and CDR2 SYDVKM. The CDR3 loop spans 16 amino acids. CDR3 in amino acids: CASSSPGGGYYNEQFF. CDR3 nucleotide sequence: TGTGCCAGCAGTTCGCCCGGGGGAGGCTACTACAATGAGCAGTTCTTC.

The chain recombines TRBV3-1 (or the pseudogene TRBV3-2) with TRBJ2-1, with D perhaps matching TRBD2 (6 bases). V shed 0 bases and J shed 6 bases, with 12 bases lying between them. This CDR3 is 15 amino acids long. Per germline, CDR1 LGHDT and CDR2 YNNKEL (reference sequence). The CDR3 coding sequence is TGTGCCAGCAGCCAAGATAGCGGACACCTCAATGAGCAGTTCTTC. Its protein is CASSQDSGHLNEQFF.

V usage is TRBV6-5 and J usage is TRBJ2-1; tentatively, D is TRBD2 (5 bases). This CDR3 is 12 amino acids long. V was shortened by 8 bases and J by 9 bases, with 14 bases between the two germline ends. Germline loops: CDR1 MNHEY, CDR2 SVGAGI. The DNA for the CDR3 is TGTGCCAGCGCTGGAGGTGGAGTTGAGCAGTTCTTC. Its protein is CASAGGGVEQFF.

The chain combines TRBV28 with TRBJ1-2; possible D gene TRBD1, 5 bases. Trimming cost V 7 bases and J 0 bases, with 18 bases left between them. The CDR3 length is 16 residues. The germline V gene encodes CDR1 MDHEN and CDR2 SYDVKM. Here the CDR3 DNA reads TGTGCCAGCACCGGGGGGGGAGGAGAGCCTAACTATGGCTACACCTTC. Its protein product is CASTGGGGEPNYGYTF.

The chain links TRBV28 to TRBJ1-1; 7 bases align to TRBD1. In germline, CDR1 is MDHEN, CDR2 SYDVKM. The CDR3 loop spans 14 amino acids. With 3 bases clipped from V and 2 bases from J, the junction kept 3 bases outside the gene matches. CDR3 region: CASSFGQANTEAFF. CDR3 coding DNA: TGTGCCAGCAGTTTCGGACAGGCCAACACTGAAGCTTTCTTT.

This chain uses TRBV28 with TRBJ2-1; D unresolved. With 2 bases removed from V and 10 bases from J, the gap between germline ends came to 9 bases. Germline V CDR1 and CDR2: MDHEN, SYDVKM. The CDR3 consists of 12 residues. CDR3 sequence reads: CASSLRIAEQFF. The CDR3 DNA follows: TGTGCCAGCAGTTTAAGGATAGCCGAGCAGTTCTTC. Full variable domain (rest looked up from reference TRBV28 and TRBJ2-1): DVKVTQSSRYLVKRTGEKVFLECVQDMDHENMFWYRQDPGLGLRLIYFSYDVKMKEKGDIPEGYSVSREKKERFSLILESASTNQTSMYLCASSLRIAEQFFGPGTRLTVL.

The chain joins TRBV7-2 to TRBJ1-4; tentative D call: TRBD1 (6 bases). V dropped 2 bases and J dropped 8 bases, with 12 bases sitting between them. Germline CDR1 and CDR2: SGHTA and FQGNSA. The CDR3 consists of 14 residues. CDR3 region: CASSLNLQGEKLFF. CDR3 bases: TGTGCCAGCAGCTTAAACCTCCAGGGGGAAAAACTGTTTTTT.

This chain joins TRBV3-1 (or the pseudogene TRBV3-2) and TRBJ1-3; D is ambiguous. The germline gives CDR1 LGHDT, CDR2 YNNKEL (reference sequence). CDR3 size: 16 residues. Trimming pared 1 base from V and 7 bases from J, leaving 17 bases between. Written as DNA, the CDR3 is TGTGCCAGCAGCCAAGGGAATCCGGCTTTGGGGAACACCATATATTTT. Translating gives CASSQGNPALGNTIYF.

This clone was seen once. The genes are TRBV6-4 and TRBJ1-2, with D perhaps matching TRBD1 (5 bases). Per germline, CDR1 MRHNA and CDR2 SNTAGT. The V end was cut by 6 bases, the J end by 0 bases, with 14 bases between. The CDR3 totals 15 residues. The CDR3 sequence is CASRLGTGANYGYTF. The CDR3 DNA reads TGTGCCAGCAGACTAGGGACCGGAGCTAACTATGGCTACACCTTC.